These T cell receptor beta chains were read from a single sample in a study of neurological immune-mediated disorders. TCRdb recomputed calls from the 5' RACE reads with MiXCR, one row per CDR3 protein. Here the sample spans roughly 32,000 distinct CDR3 sequences, 5.5% to 6% being singletons. The source material was CD4+ T cells from blood. Source of these receptors: a woman aged 45-65 years in good health. Each CDR3 is given with its conserved first and last residue. The D gene is left open where the match is weak. Part of the rows lack a size; the others show once, few, many or a class for expanded clones.

D,V,size,J,DNA,CDR3
NA,TRBV7-9,many,TRBJ2-3,TGTGCCAGCAGAATGGATACGCAGTATTTT,CASRMDTQYF
NA,TRBV20-1,few,TRBJ1-5,TGCAGTGCTTCCAGGGATCTTAGCAATCAGCCCCAGCATTTT,CSASRDLSNQPQHF
TRBD1,TRBV6-5,many,TRBJ2-3,TGTGCCAGCAGTCCAGGGGGCCTTCGCACAGATACGCAGTATTTT,CASSPGGLRTDTQYF
TRBD2,TRBV27,many,TRBJ2-1,TGTGCCAGCAGCGGACTAGCGGGAAGCCACAATGAGCAGTTCTTC,CASSGLAGSHNEQFF
TRBD2,TRBV4-3,many,TRBJ2-2,TGCGCCAGCAGCCCCCGGGGGGTTGGGGGAGGAAGCACCGGGGAGCTGTTTTTT,CASSPRGVGGGSTGELFF
TRBD1,TRBV5-1,medium-sized,TRBJ2-7,TGCGCCAGCAGCTTAACAGGAACAGGGGGCTCCTACGAGCAGTACTTC,CASSLTGTGGSYEQYF
NA,TRBV3-1,many,TRBJ1-1,TGTGCCAGCAGCCAAGGGGCAGCGGCCCTTGGGGCTGAAGCTTTCTTT,CASSQGAAALGAEAFF
NA,TRBV4-1,medium-sized,TRBJ1-5,TGCGCCAGCAGCCAAGACGCCTCCGGTTCTCTCCGGGCCCAGCATTTT,CASSQDASGSLRAQHF
TRBD1,TRBV27,many,TRBJ2-7,TGTGCCAGCAAGCGGACAGGTTCCTACGAGCAGTACTTC,CASKRTGSYEQYF
NA,TRBV13,many,TRBJ2-3,TGTGCCAGCAGCTTATTTGCGCCAGGGGGCACAGATACGCAGTATTTT,CASSLFAPGGTDTQYF
NA,TRBV12-3/TRBV12-4,many,TRBJ1-2,TGTGCCAGCAGCCCGCCCTTGTATCCGTCCTATGGCTACACCTTC,CASSPPLYPSYGYTF
TRBD2,TRBV12-3/TRBV12-4,many,TRBJ2-7,TGTGCCAGCAGCCCCTTTAGCGGGGGGGCCCTCGAGCAGTACTTC,CASSPFSGGALEQYF
NA,TRBV9,many,TRBJ1-6,TGTGCCAGCAGCGTAACGGCGACGAATAATTCACCCCTCCACTTT,CASSVTATNNSPLHF
NA,TRBV29-1,many,TRBJ2-2,TGCAGCGCGGGGGGCCTCAACACCGGGGAGCTGTTTTTT,CSAGGLNTGELFF
TRBD1,TRBV20-1,many,TRBJ1-4,TGCAGTGTACAGGGGGAAAATGAAAAACTGTTTTTT,CSVQGENEKLFF
NA,TRBV12-3/TRBV12-4,many,TRBJ2-1,TGTGCCAGCAGTTTGGACGGGGAAACAGATGAGCAGTTCTTC,CASSLDGETDEQFF
TRBD1,TRBV5-6,NA,TRBJ1-1,TGTTCTAGCAGCTTGGGGGACAGGGATGAAGCTTTCTTT,CSSSLGDRDEAFF
TRBD1,TRBV28,many,TRBJ1-6,TGTGCCAGCAGTGGATCGACAGGGGCCCTCTCCTATAATTCACCCCTCCACTTT,CASSGSTGALSYNSPLHF
TRBD1,TRBV20-1,many,TRBJ2-7,TGCAGTGCCGAGTCTAGGGACAGGTCCTACGAGCAGTACTTC,CSAESRDRSYEQYF
NA,TRBV28,NA,TRBJ2-7,TGTGCCAGCAGTTTGGGTCTCTCCTACGAGCAGTACTTC,CASSLGLSYEQYF
TRBD1,TRBV5-1,many,TRBJ1-6,TGCGCCAGCAGCTTGATGGAGGGGGCAAACTCACCCCTCCACTTT,CASSLMEGANSPLHF
NA,TRBV14,many,TRBJ2-5,TGTGCCAGCAGTAAGTTGCGGGAACAAGAGACCCAGTACTTC,CASSKLREQETQYF
NA,TRBV5-6,many,TRBJ1-1,TGTGCCAGCAGCTTGGTCCAGAGTCGCCCGGAAGCTTTCTTT,CASSLVQSRPEAFF
NA,TRBV7-9,NA,TRBJ1-5,TGTGCCAGCAGCTTAGGTCGAGATCAGCCCCAGCATTTT,CASSLGRDQPQHF
NA,TRBV5-1,many,TRBJ1-1,TGCGCCAGCAGCTTCCAGTTCTCAAACACTGAAGCTTTCTTT,CASSFQFSNTEAFF
TRBD2,TRBV29-1,many,TRBJ2-2,TGCAGCGTCTTCCGCGGGGGGGCTATCGGGGAGCTGTTTTTT,CSVFRGGAIGELFF
NA,TRBV6-1,many,TRBJ1-2,TGTGCCAGCAGTGAAAGGTTGGGCCGGAACTATGGCTACACCTTC,CASSERLGRNYGYTF
NA,TRBV28,many,TRBJ1-1,TGTGCCAGCATTTCCACGGGCACTGAAGCTTTCTTT,CASISTGTEAFF
NA,TRBV20-1,many,TRBJ1-1,TGCAGTGCTAGTCCGAGGGGGGCCCTCGTGGAAGCTTTCTTT,CSASPRGALVEAFF
TRBD1,TRBV2,many,TRBJ2-7,TGTGCCAGCAGTTGGGACAGGAGGTCCCACGAGCAGTACTTC,CASSWDRRSHEQYF
NA,TRBV6-6,many,TRBJ1-2,TGTGCCAGCAGTTACCGGGGGGATGGCTACACCTTC,CASSYRGDGYTF
NA,TRBV2,NA,TRBJ1-5,TGTGCCAGCAGTAGACTGCGAAATCAGCCCCAGCATTTT,CASSRLRNQPQHF
TRBD1,TRBV20-1,many,TRBJ2-7,TGCAGTGCTAGAAGCCACAGGGGGCACGAGCAGTACTTC,CSARSHRGHEQYF
NA,TRBV20-1,many,TRBJ2-5,TGCAGTGCAAGTCTTGGGGGCCAAGAGACCCAGTACTTC,CSASLGGQETQYF
NA,TRBV7-3,many,TRBJ1-1,TGTGCCAGCAGCTTACCCGGTAAGGGCGAAGCTTTCTTT,CASSLPGKGEAFF
NA,TRBV6-5,many,TRBJ2-3,TGTGCCAGCAAACGTCAATGGACAGATACGCAGTATTTT,CASKRQWTDTQYF
NA,TRBV28,medium-sized,TRBJ2-3,TGTGCCAGCAGTTTACCGGGGGCGAGAACAGATACGCAGTATTTT,CASSLPGARTDTQYF
NA,TRBV19,many,TRBJ1-4,TGTGCCAGTAGTATTTGGACGGCAACTAATGAAAAACTGTTTTTT,CASSIWTATNEKLFF
TRBD2,TRBV7-2,many,TRBJ2-5,TGTGCCAGCAGCTTATTCCGGGAGGGCCGAGAGACCCAGTACTTC,CASSLFREGRETQYF
NA,TRBV30,many,TRBJ1-5,TGTGCCTGGAGTGTACAGGTTGGTCAGCCCCAGCATTTT,CAWSVQVGQPQHF
NA,TRBV5-6,many,TRBJ1-1,TGTGCCAGCAGCTCGGGCCCGAACACTGAAGCTTTCTTT,CASSSGPNTEAFF
NA,TRBV7-2,many,TRBJ2-7,TGTGCCAGCAGCCAACAGGACGTTTCCTACGAGCAGTACTTC,CASSQQDVSYEQYF
TRBD1,TRBV10-3,many,TRBJ1-1,TGTGCCATCAGCGGGACAGGGGACACTGAAGCTTTCTTT,CAISGTGDTEAFF
NA,TRBV5-1,many,TRBJ2-2,TGCGCCAGCAGCCTCTACAGGGAATTAGCCGGGGAGCTGTTTTTT,CASSLYRELAGELFF
NA,TRBV29-1,many,TRBJ2-7,TGCAGCGTTGAAGACAGGGGCTACGAGCAGTACTTC,CSVEDRGYEQYF
NA,TRBV25-1,many,TRBJ2-3,TGTGCCAGCAGTGAATGGTCAGGGCACCGCACAGATACGCAGTATTTT,CASSEWSGHRTDTQYF
NA,TRBV12-3/TRBV12-4,many,TRBJ2-1,TGTGCCAGTAAGCTTTTTGGCGCCGGGGATGAGCAGTTCTTC,CASKLFGAGDEQFF
NA,TRBV12-3/TRBV12-4,many,TRBJ2-3,TGTGCCAGCAGTTTGGGACCCAGGGCAGATACGCAGTATTTT,CASSLGPRADTQYF
NA,TRBV20-1,many,TRBJ1-1,TGCAGTGCTAATAGCCCCGTCGGACAGCCTAACACTGAAGCTTTCTTT,CSANSPVGQPNTEAFF
NA,TRBV2,many,TRBJ1-5,TGTGCCAGCAGTGAGGTACAGGGCTCGCAGCCCCAGCATTTT,CASSEVQGSQPQHF
NA,TRBV5-1,many,TRBJ2-1,TGCGCCAGCAGCTTTTTGCGCCCCAATGATGAGCAGTTCTTC,CASSFLRPNDEQFF
TRBD1,TRBV5-1,many,TRBJ2-1,TGCGCCAGCAGCTTGGCCACGGGACAGGGGTTCGGGTCCTACAATGAGCAGTTCTTC,CASSLATGQGFGSYNEQFF
NA,TRBV21-1,many,TRBJ1-4,TGTGCCAGCACCGAATGGACGTCGGGTGAAAAACTGTTTTTT,CASTEWTSGEKLFF